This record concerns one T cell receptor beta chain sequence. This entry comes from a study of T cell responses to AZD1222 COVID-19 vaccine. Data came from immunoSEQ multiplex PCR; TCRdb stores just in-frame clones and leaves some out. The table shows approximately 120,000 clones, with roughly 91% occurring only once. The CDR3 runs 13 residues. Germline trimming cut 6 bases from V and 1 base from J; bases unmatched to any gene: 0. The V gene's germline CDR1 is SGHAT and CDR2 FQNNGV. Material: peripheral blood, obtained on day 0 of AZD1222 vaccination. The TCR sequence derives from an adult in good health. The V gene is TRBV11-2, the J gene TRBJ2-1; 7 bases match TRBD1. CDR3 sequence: CASRTGSYNEQFF. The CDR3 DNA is TGTGCCAGCAGGACAGGGTCCTACAATGAGCAGTTCTTC.